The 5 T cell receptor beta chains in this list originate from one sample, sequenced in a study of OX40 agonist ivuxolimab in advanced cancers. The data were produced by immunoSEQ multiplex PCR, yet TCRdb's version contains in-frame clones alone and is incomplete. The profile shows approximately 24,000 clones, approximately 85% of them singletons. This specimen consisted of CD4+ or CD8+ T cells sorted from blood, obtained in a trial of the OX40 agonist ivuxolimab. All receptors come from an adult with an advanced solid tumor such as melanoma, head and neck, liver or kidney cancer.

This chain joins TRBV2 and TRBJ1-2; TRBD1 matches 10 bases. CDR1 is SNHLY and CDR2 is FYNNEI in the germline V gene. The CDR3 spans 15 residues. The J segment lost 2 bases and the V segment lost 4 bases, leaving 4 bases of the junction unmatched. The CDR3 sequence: CASSVLGQGNYGYTF. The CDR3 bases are TGTGCCAGCAGTGTACTGGGACAGGGGAACTATGGCTACACCTTC.

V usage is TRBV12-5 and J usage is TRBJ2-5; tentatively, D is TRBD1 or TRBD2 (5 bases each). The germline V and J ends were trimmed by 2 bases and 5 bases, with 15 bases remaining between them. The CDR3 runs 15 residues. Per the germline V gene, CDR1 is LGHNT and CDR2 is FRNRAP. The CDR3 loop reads CASGLLRGPGETQYF. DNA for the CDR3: TGTGCTAGTGGTTTGTTGAGGGGACCCGGGGAGACCCAGTACTTC. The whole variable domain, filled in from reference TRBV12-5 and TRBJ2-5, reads DARVTQTPRHKVTEMGQEVTMRCQPILGHNTVFWYRQTMMQGLELLAYFRNRAPLDDSGMPKDRFSAEMPDATLATLKIQPSEPRDSAVYFCASGLLRGPGETQYFGPGTRLLVL.

The CDR3 coding sequence is TGTGCCAGCAGTTACCACCCTTCAACTAGTGGTACGCAGTATTTT. It specifies CASSYHPSTSGTQYF. The J gene is TRBJ2-3, the V gene TRBV6-6; TRBD2 is a possible D gene (5 bases). The CDR3 extends over 15 amino acids. The germline CDR1 and CDR2 sequences are MNHNY and SVGAGI (reference sequence). Trimming took 2 bases from V and 8 from J, leaving 17 bases between them.

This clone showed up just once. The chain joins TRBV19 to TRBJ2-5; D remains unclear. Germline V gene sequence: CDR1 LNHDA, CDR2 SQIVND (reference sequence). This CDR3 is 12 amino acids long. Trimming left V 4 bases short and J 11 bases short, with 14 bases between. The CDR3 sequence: CASSSGIGEQYF. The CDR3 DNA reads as TGTGCCAGTAGTAGTGGGATTGGAGAGCAGTACTTC.

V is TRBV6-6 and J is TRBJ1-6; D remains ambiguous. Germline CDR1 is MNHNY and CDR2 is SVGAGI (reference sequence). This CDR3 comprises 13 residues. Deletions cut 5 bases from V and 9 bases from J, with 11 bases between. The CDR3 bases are TGTGCCAGCAGTGACGGTACCAGTTCACCCCTCCACTTT. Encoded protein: CASSDGTSSPLHF.